The rows below give T cell receptor beta chains drawn from one sample of a study of long-term antiretroviral therapy in people with HIV. Clones were sequenced by immunoSEQ multiplex PCR, and TCRdb holds only the in-frame ones, with some missing. The data show tens of thousands of clones, around 85% seen once. This specimen was unsorted PBMCs, taken 1.6 years after starting antiretroviral therapy. These receptors came from a man between 35 and 55 years old with HIV. Both conserved end residues are part of each CDR3. The D gene is left open where the match is weak. Size tells how often a clone was seen (once, few, many) or the class of an expanded clone, and some rows leave it out.

size: -
J: TRBJ2-1
D: -
V: TRBV5-1
DNA: TGCGCCAGCACTGGTGAGGGCCTCTCCTACAATGAGCAGTTCTTC
CDR3: CASTGEGLSYNEQFF

size: -
J: TRBJ2-1
D: -
V: TRBV2
DNA: TGTGCCAGCACCACCCGAAATGAGCAGTTCTTC
CDR3: CASTTRNEQFF

size: -
J: TRBJ2-1
D: -
V: TRBV5-1
DNA: TGCGCCAGCAGCTTGGCCCCGGGATCACTTGCCGGTGAGCAGTTCTTC
CDR3: CASSLAPGSLAGEQFF

size: -
J: TRBJ1-1
D: TRBD1
V: TRBV5-5
DNA: TGTGCCAGCAGCCCTGGGACAGACACTGAAGCTTTCTTT
CDR3: CASSPGTDTEAFF

size: -
J: TRBJ2-3
D: TRBD2
V: TRBV7-9
DNA: TGTGCCAGCAGCTTCCTACTAGCGGGAGGGGTGGTGGCGACAGATACGCAGTATTTT
CDR3: CASSFLLAGGVVATDTQYF

size: once
J: TRBJ1-2
D: TRBD1
V: TRBV7-9
DNA: TGTGCCAGCAGCTCCCCCCCGGGACAGGGTAACTATGGCTACACCTTC
CDR3: CASSSPPGQGNYGYTF

size: few
J: TRBJ2-7
D: -
V: TRBV21-1
DNA: TGTGCCAGCAGCAAAGACGGGACTAGTTTTGAGCAGTACTTC
CDR3: CASSKDGTSFEQYF

size: -
J: TRBJ2-6
D: -
V: TRBV6-1
DNA: TGTGCCAGCAGTGAACTAGGTGGCAGTTTAATAATCTCTGGGGCCAACGTCCTGACTTTC
CDR3: CASSELGGSLIISGANVLTF

size: -
J: TRBJ2-3
D: -
V: TRBV9
DNA: TGTGCCAGCAGCGTAGGGGATACGGGAAACACAGATACGCAGTATTTT
CDR3: CASSVGDTGNTDTQYF

size: -
J: TRBJ2-1
D: TRBD2
V: TRBV5-1
DNA: TGCGCCAGCAGCGGAACTAGCGGGAGGTCCAATGAGCAGTTCTTC
CDR3: CASSGTSGRSNEQFF

size: -
J: TRBJ1-3
D: -
V: TRBV28
DNA: TGTGCCAGCAGACGCGGAGGTGGAAACACCATATATTTT
CDR3: CASRRGGGNTIYF

size: -
J: TRBJ2-2
D: TRBD2
V: TRBV5-1
DNA: TGCGCCAGCAGCTTGGCCGGCGGGGGACGGACCGGGGAGCTGTTTTTT
CDR3: CASSLAGGGRTGELFF

size: -
J: TRBJ1-1
D: -
V: TRBV29-1
DNA: TGCAGCGTTGCCGGCGGAAACACTGAAGCTTTCTTT
CDR3: CSVAGGNTEAFF

size: -
J: TRBJ1-2
D: -
V: TRBV29-1
DNA: TGCAGCGTTGCGGGCAGCCTCTATGGCTACACCTTC
CDR3: CSVAGSLYGYTF

size: -
J: TRBJ2-5
D: -
V: TRBV2
DNA: TGTGCCAGCAGTGAAGCGTTTTCGCCCTTGGGAGGAGGGGAGACCCAGTACTTC
CDR3: CASSEAFSPLGGGETQYF

size: few
J: TRBJ2-3
D: -
V: TRBV15
DNA: TGTGCCACCAGCAGAGTTCAAGGGCAGGGCACAGATACGCAGTATTTT
CDR3: CATSRVQGQGTDTQYF

size: -
J: TRBJ2-1
D: -
V: TRBV7-2
DNA: TGTGCCAGCAGCCCCGAGCGGTTTTACTACAATGAGCAGTTCTTC
CDR3: CASSPERFYYNEQFF

size: -
J: TRBJ1-2
D: -
V: TRBV5-1
DNA: TGCGCCAGCAGCTTGGCCGGGGTTGGCGGCTACACCTTC
CDR3: CASSLAGVGGYTF

size: -
J: TRBJ1-5
D: TRBD1
V: TRBV19
DNA: TGTGCCAGTAGCGACGACGACAGGGGCTATAGCAATCAGCCCCAGCATTTT
CDR3: CASSDDDRGYSNQPQHF

size: -
J: TRBJ1-3
D: -
V: TRBV4-2
DNA: TGTGCCAGCAGCCAAGATGGTCCGACAGGAAACACCATATATTTT
CDR3: CASSQDGPTGNTIYF

size: once
J: TRBJ2-1
D: TRBD1
V: TRBV27
DNA: TGTGCCAGCAGTCCACGCCCCGGGACAGTGAGCTCCTACAATGAGCAGTTCTTC
CDR3: CASSPRPGTVSSYNEQFF

size: once
J: TRBJ1-3
D: TRBD1
V: TRBV6-1
DNA: TGTGCCAGCAGGAAAGACAGGGGGCCTGGAAACACCATATATTTT
CDR3: CASRKDRGPGNTIYF

size: -
J: TRBJ1-4
D: -
V: TRBV6-5
DNA: TGTGCCAGCAGCCGAAATACAGGGTTTATTGAAAAACTGTTTTTT
CDR3: CASSRNTGFIEKLFF

size: -
J: TRBJ1-2
D: -
V: TRBV18
DNA: TGTGCCAGCTCAGAAGTAAGGGGCGCTAACTATGGCTACACCTTC
CDR3: CASSEVRGANYGYTF

size: -
J: TRBJ2-7
D: -
V: TRBV11-3
DNA: TGTGCCAGCAGCCCTCGGACCTTGGGGACACGGGGCGAGCAGTACTTC
CDR3: CASSPRTLGTRGEQYF

size: -
J: TRBJ2-3
D: TRBD1
V: TRBV11-2
DNA: TGTGCCAGCAGCTTAGTAGGAACAGGGGGCAATTGGGATACGCAGTATTTT
CDR3: CASSLVGTGGNWDTQYF

size: -
J: TRBJ1-6
D: -
V: TRBV6-1
DNA: TGTGCCAGCAGCCCCGTACAGGCCGTTAATTCACCCCTCCACTTT
CDR3: CASSPVQAVNSPLHF

size: few
J: TRBJ1-3
D: TRBD1
V: TRBV30
DNA: TGTGCCTGGAGTAGACTAACCGGGACAGGGCGCTCTGGAAACACCATATATTTT
CDR3: CAWSRLTGTGRSGNTIYF

size: -
J: TRBJ2-7
D: TRBD2
V: TRBV4-2
DNA: TGTGCCAGCAGCCAAGGAAGTGCAACTAGCGGCTACGAGCAGTACTTC
CDR3: CASSQGSATSGYEQYF

size: -
J: TRBJ1-5
D: -
V: TRBV6-6
DNA: TGTGCCAGCAATTTTCTTAACAACAATCAGCCCCAGCATTTT
CDR3: CASNFLNNNQPQHF

size: -
J: TRBJ2-2
D: -
V: TRBV4-1
DNA: TGCGCCAGCAGCCAAGGATCAGAATCCGGGGAGCTGTTTTTT
CDR3: CASSQGSESGELFF

size: -
J: TRBJ1-6
D: TRBD1
V: TRBV6-5
DNA: TGTGCCAGCAGACCAAACAGGGGCTTAGGACCCCTCCACTTT
CDR3: CASRPNRGLGPLHF

size: -
J: TRBJ2-7
D: -
V: TRBV6-4
DNA: TGTGCCAGCAGTGACTCAGGGGTTGTGCAGTACTTC
CDR3: CASSDSGVVQYF

size: -
J: TRBJ2-3
D: -
V: TRBV5-1
DNA: TGCGCCAGCAGCTTGGGTAGGGGAGGTGGCACAGATACGCAGTATTTT
CDR3: CASSLGRGGGTDTQYF

size: -
J: TRBJ1-5
D: -
V: TRBV19
DNA: TGTGCCAGTAGTATTATGGGACGGAATCAGCCCCAGCATTTT
CDR3: CASSIMGRNQPQHF

size: -
J: TRBJ1-5
D: -
V: TRBV27
DNA: TGTGCCAGCAGTTTATCGAATCCGGGGTTGGGCAATCAGCCCCAGCATTTT
CDR3: CASSLSNPGLGNQPQHF

size: -
J: TRBJ2-2
D: -
V: TRBV7-6
DNA: TGTGCCAGCAGCCCCTGGGTCTCCGGGGAGCTGTTTTTT
CDR3: CASSPWVSGELFF

size: -
J: TRBJ2-7
D: TRBD2
V: TRBV10-3
DNA: TGTGCCATCAGTGACGGTGCGGGAGGGCCGGGGGAGCAGTACTTC
CDR3: CAISDGAGGPGEQYF

size: -
J: TRBJ2-2
D: -
V: TRBV5-6
DNA: TGTGCCAGCAGCTTTACAGGGTGGGCCGGGGAGCTGTTTTTT
CDR3: CASSFTGWAGELFF

size: -
J: TRBJ2-3
D: -
V: TRBV30
DNA: TGTGCCTGGAGGGAAATGCGGGGAAGCACAGATACGCAGTATTTT
CDR3: CAWREMRGSTDTQYF

size: -
J: TRBJ2-1
D: -
V: TRBV5-1
DNA: TGCGCCAGCAGCCTGGACTCGCAACAGTTCTTC
CDR3: CASSLDSQQFF

size: -
J: TRBJ2-7
D: TRBD1
V: TRBV10-3
DNA: TGTGCCATCAGTGAGTTGGATTCCCGGGACAGGGTGAGCTACGAGCAGTACTTC
CDR3: CAISELDSRDRVSYEQYF

size: -
J: TRBJ1-5
D: -
V: TRBV30
DNA: TGTGCCTGGAGTGTCGAGGGGGATTGGGTCAATCAGCCCCAGCATTTT
CDR3: CAWSVEGDWVNQPQHF

size: -
J: TRBJ2-3
D: -
V: TRBV9
DNA: TGTGCCAGCAGCGTAGCGGGGGGCAACGCAGATACGCAGTATTTT
CDR3: CASSVAGGNADTQYF

size: -
J: TRBJ2-2
D: -
V: TRBV7-7
DNA: TGTGCCAGCAGCCCCCCCGGTGGAGGAAACACCGGGGAGCTGTTTTTT
CDR3: CASSPPGGGNTGELFF

size: -
J: TRBJ2-3
D: TRBD2
V: TRBV5-1
DNA: TGCGCCAGCAGCTTGGCCGGTAGCGGGGACATCACAGATACGCAGTATTTT
CDR3: CASSLAGSGDITDTQYF

size: -
J: TRBJ1-1
D: TRBD1
V: TRBV2
DNA: TGTGCCAGCAGTACAGGGGCGAACACTGAAGCTTTCTTT
CDR3: CASSTGANTEAFF

size: -
J: TRBJ2-3
D: TRBD1
V: TRBV10-1
DNA: TGCGCCAGCAGTGAGGGGACAGGGAATACGCAGTATTTT
CDR3: CASSEGTGNTQYF

size: -
J: TRBJ2-7
D: -
V: TRBV2
DNA: TGTGCCAGCAGTTCGGGGCCATCTAAGTACTTC
CDR3: CASSSGPSKYF

size: -
J: TRBJ2-1
D: TRBD2
V: TRBV30
DNA: TGTGCCTGGAGTGTGGGTCTAGCGGGAGAGGCCTACAATGAGCAGTTCTTC
CDR3: CAWSVGLAGEAYNEQFF

size: -
J: TRBJ2-3
D: -
V: TRBV7-3
DNA: TGTGCCAGCAGCTTATCGGGGGGCTCCACAGATACGCAGTATTTT
CDR3: CASSLSGGSTDTQYF

size: -
J: TRBJ1-5
D: TRBD1
V: TRBV15
DNA: TGTGCCACCAGCAGAGACAGGGGGCGCGGTGGCAATCAGCCCCAGCATTTT
CDR3: CATSRDRGRGGNQPQHF

size: -
J: TRBJ2-7
D: TRBD1
V: TRBV6-5
DNA: TGTGCCAGCAGAACCGGACAGGGGTCATACGAGCAGTACTTC
CDR3: CASRTGQGSYEQYF

size: -
J: TRBJ2-7
D: -
V: TRBV19
DNA: TGTGCCAGTAGTATAGTCTGGGGCTCCTACGAGCAGTACTTC
CDR3: CASSIVWGSYEQYF

size: -
J: TRBJ1-6
D: TRBD1
V: TRBV2
DNA: TGTGCCAGCAGTGACGGTGGACAGGGCTCCTTCTTTAATTCACCCCTCCACTTT
CDR3: CASSDGGQGSFFNSPLHF

size: -
J: TRBJ2-3
D: -
V: TRBV7-6
DNA: TGTGCCAGCAGCTCGTGGACGGCTGATACGCAGTATTTT
CDR3: CASSSWTADTQYF

size: -
J: TRBJ1-2
D: TRBD1
V: TRBV29-1
DNA: TGCAGCGTGACGGGACAGGGAAACGGCTACACCTTC
CDR3: CSVTGQGNGYTF

size: -
J: TRBJ1-1
D: -
V: TRBV15
DNA: TGTGCCACCAGCAGACACGGACAGATGAACACTGAAGCTTTCTTT
CDR3: CATSRHGQMNTEAFF

size: -
J: TRBJ1-3
D: TRBD1
V: TRBV7-2
DNA: TGTGCCAGCAGCTTAGGGCCAGGGGGCCGGGACACCATATATTTT
CDR3: CASSLGPGGRDTIYF

size: -
J: TRBJ2-1
D: TRBD2
V: TRBV5-1
DNA: TGCGCCAGCAGCCTGGTCGGGGGGACCAATGAGCAGTTCTTC
CDR3: CASSLVGGTNEQFF